The 2 T cell receptor beta chains presented below share a single source sample, sequenced in a study of shared clonotypes between healthy human individuals. Sequenced by immunoSEQ multiplex PCR; TCRdb stores in-frame clones only, minus some. The data hold approximately 1.5 million clones, with around 98.5% observed a single time. The specimen sequenced was naive CD4+ T cells sorted from blood. Subset noted: CD45RA+ positively selected. Receptor source: a man under 40 in good health.

This clone was seen only once. Compared with germline, one end of the junction differs, possibly owing to a read error. The chain is built from TRBV7-7 and TRBJ2-1, with 10 bases fitting TRBD1. CDR3 size: 15 residues. Germline loops: CDR1 SSHAT, CDR2 FNYEAQ (reference sequence). CDR3 amino acids: CASSLTGGGYNEQFF. The CDR3 coding sequence is TGTGCTAGCAGCTTGACAGGGGGCGGTTACAATGAGCAGTTCTTC.

The chain has TRBV7-9 and TRBJ2-1; D not certain. V lost 3 bases to trimming and J lost 5 bases, with 14 bases between them. The V gene's germline CDR1 is SEHNR and CDR2 FQNEAQ (reference sequence). The CDR3 loop spans 15 amino acids. This CDR3 reads CASSFRPVFDNEQFF. The CDR3, as DNA: TGTGCCAGCAGCTTCCGACCCGTTTTCGACAATGAGCAGTTCTTC.